This section outlines one T cell receptor (beta chain) sequence together with its context. Between the trimmed V and J ends, which lost 6 bases and 1 base, there was a span of 12 bases. The V gene's germline CDR1 is SNHLY and CDR2 FYNNEI. The CDR3 runs to 15 residues. These data belong to a study of blood T cell repertoires in COVID-19. This table comes from immunoSEQ multiplex PCR, and its TCRdb copy is limited to in-frame clones, with some not included. The data show about 260,000 clones, approximately 92% seen once. The receptor was isolated from a woman between 18 and 30 years old who had recovered from COVID-19. The specimen was PBMCs or T cells enriched from blood (not recorded which). The gene calls are TRBV2 and TRBJ2-2; possible D gene TRBD1, 5 bases. Here the CDR3 reads CASRTDSLNTGELFF. DNA of the CDR3: TGTGCCAGCAGAACCGACAGCTTGAACACCGGGGAGCTGTTTTTT.